The 23 T cell receptor beta chains below all came from one sample that was sequenced in a study of blood T cell repertoires in COVID-19. Here immunoSEQ multiplex PCR was the method, and the copy in TCRdb shows in-frame clones only, minus some. The sample carries about 150,000 clones, approximately 81% recorded once. The sequenced sample was PBMCs or T cells enriched from blood (not recorded which). The receptors here all came from a woman between 45 and 60 years old who had recovered from COVID-19.

This clone is a singleton in its sample. This chain connects TRBV2 to TRBJ2-1; D not certain. CDR3 length equals 12 residues. The germline V gene has CDR1 SNHLY and CDR2 FYNNEI. V was trimmed by 4 bases and J by 9 bases, leaving 10 bases between them. Here the CDR3 DNA reads TGTGCCAGCAGTGGGCTAGGCTTTGAGCAGTTCTTC. Protein sequence: CASSGLGFEQFF.

Here the CDR3 reads CASKFLGVYGYTF. In DNA, the CDR3 is TGTGCCAGCAAGTTCCTGGGAGTCTATGGCTACACCTTC. The chain carries TRBV6-5 and TRBJ1-2, with no clear D. Germline assignment: CDR1 MNHEY and CDR2 SVGAGI. The CDR3 extends over 13 amino acids. The ends were cut back, 7 bases at V and 4 bases at J, with 13 bases in the middle.

The chain has TRBV14 and TRBJ1-2; D remains unclear. The V and J ends lost 1 base and 6 bases respectively, with 9 bases between them. Germline V gives CDR1 SGHDN, CDR2 FVKESK. The length of the CDR3 is 13 residues. CDR3 coding DNA: TGTGCCAGCAGCCAAGTATCGGGGAATGGCTACACCTTC. Protein sequence: CASSQVSGNGYTF.

This clone was seen more than once but under ten times. V gene TRBV5-1 combines with J gene TRBJ2-2; maybe TRBD1 (6 bases). The CDR3 extends over 14 amino acids. V was trimmed by 3 bases and J by 6 bases, leaving 12 bases between them. Germline V gene sequence: CDR1 SGHRS, CDR2 YFSETQ. The CDR3 coding sequence is TGCGCCAGCAGCTCAGGGACATCTCCCGGGGAGCTGTTTTTT. As protein: CASSSGTSPGELFF.

J is TRBJ1-1 and V is TRBV12-3 or TRBV12-4, with 8 bases fitting TRBD1. After removal of 4 bases from V and 5 bases from J, the junction contained 3 bases not matched to a gene. The CDR3 extends over 13 amino acids. Written as DNA, the CDR3 is TGTGCCAGCAGTTCGCAGGGGGCGACTGAAGCTTTCTTT. Translated: CASSSQGATEAFF.

The genes are TRBV7-3 and TRBJ2-3, with TRBD1 matching over 7 bases. Germline lookup yields CDR1 SGHTA and CDR2 FQGTGA. Losses at the gene ends were 2 bases for V and 2 bases for J; bases not matched to a gene: 7. This CDR3 has 16 amino acids. Written as DNA, the CDR3 is TGTGCCAGCAGCTTAGGGGCAGGGGGTTACACAGATACGCAGTATTTT. Amino acids: CASSLGAGGYTDTQYF.

The rearrangement links TRBV5-1 to TRBJ2-3; tentatively, D is TRBD2 (5 bases). The V end was cut by 0 bases, the J end by 1 base, with 9 bases between. This CDR3 spans 15 amino acids. Germline CDR1 SGHRS, CDR2 YFSETQ. This CDR3 is CASSLGGSGTDTQYF. In DNA form, the CDR3 reads TGCGCCAGCAGCTTGGGAGGGTCCGGCACAGATACGCAGTATTTT.

The chain recombines TRBV19 with TRBJ2-5; 10 bases map to TRBD1. Trimming took 4 bases from V and 1 from J; bases not matched to a gene: 15. Per the germline V gene, CDR1 is LNHDA and CDR2 is SQIVND (reference sequence). The CDR3 spans 19 residues. CDR3 protein: CASSTGTGAWIVPQETQYF. CDR3 nucleotide sequence: TGTGCCAGTAGTACCGGGACAGGGGCTTGGATAGTTCCCCAAGAGACCCAGTACTTC.

The chain has TRBV7-8 and TRBJ1-5, with TRBD1 as a possible D gene (6 bases). There are 17 residues in the CDR3. Trimming shortened V by 1 base and J by 1 base, and 14 bases separated the two germline ends. CDR1 is SGHVS and CDR2 is FQNEAQ in the germline V gene. The CDR3 sequence is CASSLVRVGQSNQPQHF. The CDR3 coding sequence is TGTGCCAGCAGCTTAGTGAGGGTGGGACAAAGCAATCAGCCCCAGCATTTT.

This chain links TRBV7-9 with TRBJ1-2; D not resolved. The ends were cut back, 6 bases at V and 7 bases at J, with 18 bases in the middle. The CDR3 runs 14 residues. Germline values: CDR1 SEHNR, CDR2 FQNEAQ (reference sequence). CDR3 region: CASRYYEGTAGYTF. The CDR3 DNA is TGTGCCAGCAGGTATTATGAGGGTACGGCTGGCTACACCTTC.

This clone was found once. This chain connects TRBV10-3 to TRBJ1-2; tentative D call: TRBD1 (5 bases). The ends were cut back, 9 bases at V and 8 bases at J, with 22 bases in the middle. CDR3 length equals 14 residues. CDR1 ENHRY and CDR2 SYGVKD come from the germline V gene. The CDR3 sequence is CAIQGARPPWGYTF. For the CDR3, the DNA is TGTGCCATACAAGGGGCCCGACCCCCATGGGGCTACACCTTC.

The CDR3 DNA is TGTGCCAGCAGTGACCCCGGGACGGGGGTTTGGGAGCAGTACTTC. Encoded protein: CASSDPGTGVWEQYF. The chain links TRBV28 to TRBJ2-7, with D possibly matching TRBD2 (6 bases). CDR3 size: 15 residues. CDR1 MDHEN and CDR2 SYDVKM come from the germline V gene. V was trimmed by 5 bases and J by 7 bases, leaving 21 bases between them.

The gene calls are TRBV5-6 and TRBJ2-1; 8 nucleotides line up with TRBD2. The CDR3 has 15 residues. Germline-derived CDR1 and CDR2 are SGHDT and YYEEEE. V lost 0 bases to trimming and J lost 3 bases; unmatched junction nucleotides: 2. This CDR3 reads CASSLGLAGYNEQFF. The CDR3 coding sequence is TGTGCCAGCAGCTTGGGGCTAGCGGGCTACAATGAGCAGTTCTTC. The whole variable domain, remainder taken from reference TRBV5-6 and TRBJ2-1, is DAGVTQSPTHLIKTRGQQVTLRCSPKSGHDTVSWYQQALGQGPQFIFQYYEEEERQRGNFPDRFSGHQFPNYSSELNVNALLLGDSALYLCASSLGLAGYNEQFFGPGTRLTVL.

The rearrangement links TRBV7-9 to TRBJ1-5; TRBD1 agrees at 9 bases. J gave up 2 bases and V 5 bases, and 16 bases lay outside the gene matches. The CDR3 consists of 19 residues. The V gene's germline CDR1 is SEHNR and CDR2 FQNEAQ (reference sequence). In DNA, the CDR3 is TGTGCCAGCAGCCGAATTGCCCCGGGACAGGGCGGCCGCAATCAGCCCCAGCATTTT. Translation gives CASSRIAPGQGGRNQPQHF.

This chain uses TRBV2 with TRBJ2-3; 8 nucleotides match TRBD2. This CDR3 is built from 14 residues. V gave up 8 bases and J gave up 2 bases; unmatched junction bases: 6. The germline V gene has CDR1 SNHLY and CDR2 FYNNEI. The CDR3 bases are TGTGCCAGCGGGCCTAGCGGGTTCACAGATACGCAGTATTTT. Translating it yields CASGPSGFTDTQYF. The whole variable domain, remainder taken from reference TRBV2 and TRBJ2-3, is EPEVTQTPSHQVTQMGQEVILRCVPISNHLYFYWYRQILGQKVEFLVSFYNNEISEKSEIFDDQFSVERPDGSNFTLKIRSTKLEDSAMYFCASGPSGFTDTQYFGPGTRLTVL.

The chain is built from TRBV9 and TRBJ2-2; 7 positions agree with TRBD1. CDR1 SGDLS and CDR2 YYNGEE come from the germline V gene. This CDR3 contains 17 residues. After removal of 3 bases from V and 2 bases from J, the junction contained 10 bases not matched to a gene. The CDR3 DNA follows: TGTGCCAGCAGCGGAGCCGCAGGGGGAAGTAACACCGGGGAGCTGTTTTTT. Translated, it gives CASSGAAGGSNTGELFF.

This clone has a handful of counts. This chain uses TRBV7-2 with TRBJ2-1; D might be TRBD2 (6 bases). This CDR3 is built from 17 residues. Deletions cut 5 bases from V and 0 bases from J, with 17 bases between. CDR1 and CDR2 (germline): SGHTA, FQGNSA. The CDR3 DNA is TGTGCCAGCAGCGCCACGGGACTCGCCGGCTCCTACAATGAGCAGTTCTTC. Translated, it gives CASSATGLAGSYNEQFF.

The chain combines TRBV21-1 with TRBJ2-1; the table's D gene call, TRBD1, was not cross checked with the DNA. TRBV21-1 is annotated as a pseudogene. The CDR3 loop spans 17 amino acids. CDR3 nucleotides: TGTGCCAGCAGCAATGCCGGACAGGGACGCTCCTACAATGAGCAGTTCTTC. It yields the protein CASSNAGQGRSYNEQFF.

The J gene is TRBJ1-1, the V gene TRBV2; 9 bases fit TRBD1. The V gene's germline CDR1 is SNHLY and CDR2 FYNNEI. V lost 9 bases, J lost 5 bases, and 19 bases stayed unmatched. The CDR3 totals 17 residues. DNA for the CDR3: TGTGCCAGTCTACCGGGGGGGACAGGGTTGCGTGGAACTGAAGCTTTCTTT. Its protein is CASLPGGTGLRGTEAFF.

This chain joins TRBV27 and TRBJ1-1, with a weak D call TRBD1 (5 bases). The CDR3 is 12 amino acids. The ends were cut back, 0 bases at V and 11 bases at J, with 10 bases in the middle. Germline-derived CDR1 and CDR2 are MNHEY and SMNVEV (reference sequence). The CDR3 DNA reads TGTGCCAGCAGTTTATCGGGACTACCCGCTTTCTTT. This encodes CASSLSGLPAFF.

This clone appeared a single time. This chain joins TRBV10-3 and TRBJ1-1; 7 nucleotides align to TRBD1. There are 12 residues in the CDR3. V lost 2 bases to trimming and J lost 8 bases; unmatched junction nucleotides: 2. CDR1 is ENHRY, CDR2 SYGVKD, per germline. The CDR3 spells CAISEGTVEAFF. CDR3 DNA sequence: TGTGCCATCAGTGAGGGGACAGTAGAAGCTTTCTTT.

V gene TRBV10-3 combines with J gene TRBJ1-2; 8 nucleotides agree with TRBD1. CDR1 and CDR2 from the germline V gene are ENHRY and SYGVKD. The CDR3 totals 12 residues. J lost 6 bases, V lost 10 bases, and 7 bases had no gene match. CDR3 bases: TGTGCCACCCAAGGACAGGGCCATGGCTACACCTTC. Translation gives CATQGQGHGYTF.

The genes are TRBV7-3 and TRBJ1-2, with TRBD1 matching over 10 bases. Looked up from germline, CDR1 is SGHTA and CDR2 is FQGTGA. This CDR3 is built from 15 residues. The V gene end was trimmed by 0 bases and the J gene end by 5 bases; junction bases not matched to a gene: 3. The CDR3 protein is CASSLTGTGDYGYTF. CDR3 coding DNA: TGTGCCAGCAGCTTAACTGGGACAGGGGATTATGGCTACACCTTC. The full variable domain, rest sourced from reference TRBV7-3 and TRBJ1-2, is GAGVSQTPSNKVTEKGKYVELRCDPISGHTALYWYRQSLGQGPEFLIYFQGTGAADDSGLPNDRFFAVRPEGSVSTLKIQRTERGDSAVYLCASSLTGTGDYGYTFGSGTRLTVV.